The 3 T cell receptor beta chains listed next were all sequenced from one sample in a study of cytomegalovirus exposure and HLA in healthy donors. Vbeta (60) and Jbeta (13) primers were used in the PCR. Only in-frame clones appear in the TCRdb table, and some are missing; sequencing was by immunoSEQ multiplex PCR. The sample shows 160,000 or so clones, 75% to 80% of them seen only once. Sequenced sample: PBMCs. The receptors stem from a man in his forties or fifties in good health and CMV-seropositive.

This rearrangement joins TRBV13 to TRBJ2-1, with D perhaps matching TRBD1 (6 bases). The CDR3 has 13 residues. Germline assignment: CDR1 PRHDT and CDR2 FYEKMQ (reference sequence). Trimming pared 3 bases from V and 8 bases from J, leaving 11 bases between. The CDR3 bases are TGTGCCAGCAGCTTCGAAGGGGGTTATGAGCAGTTCTTC. Translating gives CASSFEGGYEQFF. The full variable domain, completed using reference TRBV13 and TRBJ2-1, is AAGVIQSPRHLIKEKRETATLKCYPIPRHDTVYWYQQGPGQDPQFLISFYEKMQSDKGSIPDRFSAQQFSDYHSELNMSSLELGDSALYFCASSFEGGYEQFFGPGTRLTVL.

The CDR3 loop reads CATKALTGSFEKLFF. CDR3 sequence (DNA): TGTGCCACTAAAGCCCTGACAGGCTCTTTTGAAAAACTGTTTTTT. The genes are TRBV15 and TRBJ1-4; a possible D gene is TRBD1 (6 bases). This CDR3 comprises 15 residues. Trimming pared 9 bases from V and 7 bases from J, leaving 21 bases between. Germline CDR1 LNHNV, CDR2 YYDKDF (reference sequence).

CDR3 region: CASSPEAGGYNEQFF. The CDR3 nucleotides are TGCGCCAGCAGCCCCGAAGCGGGAGGGTACAATGAGCAGTTCTTC. The V gene is TRBV5-1, the J gene TRBJ2-1; the match to TRBD2 covers 10 bases. Germline CDR1 SGHRS, CDR2 YFSETQ. CDR3 size: 15 residues. J was trimmed by 4 bases and V by 4 bases; bases with no gene match: 5.